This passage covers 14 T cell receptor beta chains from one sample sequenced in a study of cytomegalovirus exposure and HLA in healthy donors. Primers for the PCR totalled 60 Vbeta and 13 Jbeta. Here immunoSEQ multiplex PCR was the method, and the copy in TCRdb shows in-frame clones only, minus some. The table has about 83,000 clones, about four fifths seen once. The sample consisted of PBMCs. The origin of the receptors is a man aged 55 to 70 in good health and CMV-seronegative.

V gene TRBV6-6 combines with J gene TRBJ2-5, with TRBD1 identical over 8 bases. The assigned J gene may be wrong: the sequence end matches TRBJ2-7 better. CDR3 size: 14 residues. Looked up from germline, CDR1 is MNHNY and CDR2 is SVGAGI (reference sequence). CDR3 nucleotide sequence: TGTGCCAGCAGTTACCGGACAGGGAACTACGAGCAGTACTTC. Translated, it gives CASSYRTGNYEQYF.

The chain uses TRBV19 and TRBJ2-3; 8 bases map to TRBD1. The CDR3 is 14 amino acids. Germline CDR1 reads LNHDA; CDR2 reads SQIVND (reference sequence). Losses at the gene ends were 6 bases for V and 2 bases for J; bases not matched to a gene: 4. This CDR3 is CASRVTGATDTQYF. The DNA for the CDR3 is TGTGCCAGTAGGGTGACAGGGGCCACAGATACGCAGTATTTT.

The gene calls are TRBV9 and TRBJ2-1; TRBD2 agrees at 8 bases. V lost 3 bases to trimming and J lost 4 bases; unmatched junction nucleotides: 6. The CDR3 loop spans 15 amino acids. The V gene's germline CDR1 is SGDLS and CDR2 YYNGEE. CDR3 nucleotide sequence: TGTGCCAGCAGCGCGGCCACTAGCGGTTACAATGAGCAGTTCTTC. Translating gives CASSAATSGYNEQFF. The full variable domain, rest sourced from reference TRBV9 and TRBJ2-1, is DSGVTQTPKHLITATGQRVTLRCSPRSGDLSVYWYQQSLDQGLQFLIQYYNGEERAKGNILERFSAQQFPDLHSELNLSSLELGDSALYFCASSAATSGYNEQFFGPGTRLTVL.

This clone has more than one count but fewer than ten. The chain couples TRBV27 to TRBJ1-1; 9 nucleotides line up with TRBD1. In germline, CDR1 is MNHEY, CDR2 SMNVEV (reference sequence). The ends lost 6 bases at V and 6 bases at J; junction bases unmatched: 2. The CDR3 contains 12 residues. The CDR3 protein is CASRRQGAEAFF. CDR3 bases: TGTGCCAGCAGACGACAGGGGGCTGAAGCTTTCTTT.

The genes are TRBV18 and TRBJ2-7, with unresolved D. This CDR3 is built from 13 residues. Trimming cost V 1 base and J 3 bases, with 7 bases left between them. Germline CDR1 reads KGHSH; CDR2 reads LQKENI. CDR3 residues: CASSPQERYEQYF. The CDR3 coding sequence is TGTGCCAGCTCACCACAAGAGCGCTACGAGCAGTACTTC.

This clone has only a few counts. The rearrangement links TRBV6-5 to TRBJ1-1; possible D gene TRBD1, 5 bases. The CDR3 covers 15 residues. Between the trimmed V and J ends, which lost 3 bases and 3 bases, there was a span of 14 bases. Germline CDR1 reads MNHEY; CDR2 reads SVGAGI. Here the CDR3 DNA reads TGTGCCAGCAGTTATCTTACGAAAGGGGACACTGAAGCTTTCTTT. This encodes CASSYLTKGDTEAFF.

As DNA, the CDR3 is TGTGCCAGCAGCGTAGGAGGGGGTACCGAGGGGACCCAGTACTTC. This sequence encodes CASSVGGGTEGTQYF. J is TRBJ2-5 and V is TRBV9; possible D gene TRBD1, 6 bases. This CDR3 has 15 amino acids. V was trimmed by 0 bases and J by 7 bases, leaving 16 bases between them. Germline CDR1 is SGDLS and CDR2 is YYNGEE.

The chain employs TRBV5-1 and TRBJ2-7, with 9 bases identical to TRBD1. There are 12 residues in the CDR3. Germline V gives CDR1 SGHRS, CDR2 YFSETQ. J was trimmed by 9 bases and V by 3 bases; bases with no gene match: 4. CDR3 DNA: TGCGCCAGCAGCTCGGGACAGGGAGGGCAGTACTTC. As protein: CASSSGQGGQYF.

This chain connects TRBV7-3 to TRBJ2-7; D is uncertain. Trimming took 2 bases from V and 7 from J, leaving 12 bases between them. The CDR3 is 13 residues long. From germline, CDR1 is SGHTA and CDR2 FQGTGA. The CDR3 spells CASSLHRLGEQYF. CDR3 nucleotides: TGTGCCAGCAGCTTACACCGCCTCGGGGAGCAGTACTTC. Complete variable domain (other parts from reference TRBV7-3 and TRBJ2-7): GAGVSQTPSNKVTEKGKYVELRCDPISGHTALYWYRQSLGQGPEFLIYFQGTGAADDSGLPNDRFFAVRPEGSVSTLKIQRTERGDSAVYLCASSLHRLGEQYFGPGTRLTVT.

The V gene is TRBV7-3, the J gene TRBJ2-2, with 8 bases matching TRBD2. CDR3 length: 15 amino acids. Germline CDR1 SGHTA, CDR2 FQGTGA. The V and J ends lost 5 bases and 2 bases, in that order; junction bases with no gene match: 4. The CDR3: CASSTLAGNTGELFF. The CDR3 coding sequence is TGTGCCAGCAGCACCTTAGCGGGAAACACCGGGGAGCTGTTTTTT. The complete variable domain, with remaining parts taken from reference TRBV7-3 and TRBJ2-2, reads GAGVSQTPSNKVTEKGKYVELRCDPISGHTALYWYRQSLGQGPEFLIYFQGTGAADDSGLPNDRFFAVRPEGSVSTLKIQRTERGDSAVYLCASSTLAGNTGELFFGEGSRLTVL.

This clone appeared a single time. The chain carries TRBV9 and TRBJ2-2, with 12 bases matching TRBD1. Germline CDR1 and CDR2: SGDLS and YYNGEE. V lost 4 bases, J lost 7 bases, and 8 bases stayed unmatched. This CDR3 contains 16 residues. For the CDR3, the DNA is TGTGCCAGCAGCCTCCCGGGACAGGGGGCAGGCGGGGAGCTGTTTTTT. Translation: CASSLPGQGAGGELFF.

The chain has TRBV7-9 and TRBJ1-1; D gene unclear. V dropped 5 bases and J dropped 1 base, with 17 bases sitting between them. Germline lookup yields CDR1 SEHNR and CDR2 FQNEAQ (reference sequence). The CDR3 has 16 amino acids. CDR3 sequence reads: CASSDARRWKNTEAFF. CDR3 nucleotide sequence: TGTGCCAGCAGCGACGCCAGGCGATGGAAGAACACTGAAGCTTTCTTT.

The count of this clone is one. The CDR3 is CASSHDRNGRYEQYF. The CDR3 region has the DNA TGTGCCAGTAGCCATGACAGGAATGGTAGGTACGAGCAGTACTTC. This rearrangement joins TRBV19 to TRBJ2-7, with D possibly matching TRBD1 (6 bases). Trimming cost V 6 bases and J 4 bases, with 19 bases left between them. The CDR3 runs to 15 residues. From germline, CDR1 is LNHDA and CDR2 SQIVND (reference sequence). The whole variable domain, filled in from reference TRBV19 and TRBJ2-7, reads DGGITQSPKYLFRKEGQNVTLSCEQNLNHDAMYWYRQDPGQGLRLIYYSQIVNDFQKGDIAEGYSVSREKKESFPLTVTSAQKNPTAFYLCASSHDRNGRYEQYFGPGTRLTVT.

The CDR3 coding sequence is TGTGCCATCAGTTCAGGGTTGATGAACACTGAAGCTTTCTTT. It yields the protein CAISSGLMNTEAFF. V and J are TRBV10-3 and TRBJ1-1; TRBD1 might be the D (5 bases). The length of the CDR3 is 14 residues. CDR1 and CDR2 from the germline V gene are ENHRY and SYGVKD. Trimming left V 5 bases short and J 0 bases short, with 10 bases between.